The sequence of this TCR beta chain was determined in a study of identical twins. TCRdb re-analysed the 5' RACE reads in MiXCR, keeping a single row per CDR3 protein. The sample has about 430,000 distinct CDR3 sequences, around a sixth seen once; the top ten hold roughly 12%. This CDR3 is 15 amino acids long. CDR1 is MNHEY, CDR2 SVGAGI, per germline. Trimming took off 2 bases at V and 2 bases at J, with 11 bases between the two ends. This clonotype was seen repeatedly, ten times or more. The source material was naive T cells sorted from blood. This sequence was found in a man aged 45 to 65 in good health. J is TRBJ2-3 and V is TRBV6-5; D is perhaps TRBD2 (5 bases). CDR3 sequence: CASSYVGEPTDTQYF. For the CDR3, the DNA is TGTGCCAGCAGTTACGTCGGGGAACCCACAGATACGCAGTATTTT.